This record looks at one TCR beta chain sequence and its context. The clone's antigen remains unknown. The record has no base qualities; no much larger clone is one base away. This sample stems from a study of CD8 T cells in Susac syndrome (dated by TCRdb to the late 2010s). Regarding the complete study: Of the Susac syndrome patients who were sequenced, fewer than 10 were in clinical remission while 5 or 6 had clinically active disease. Repertoire sequencing was used to test whether CD8+ T cell activation and differentiation in Susac syndrome was antigen driven. At blood withdrawal, Susac syndrome patients were either therapy-naive, taking corticosteroids (in some cases with IVIg as well), or taking IVIg alone.

Peripheral blood CD8+ and CD4+ T cells from healthy donors, Susac syndrome patients and multiple sclerosis patients were profiled by high-throughput TCR beta sequencing. The Susac syndrome patients fulfilled recently defined diagnostic criteria for definite or probable disease. Bulk CD8+ and CD4+ T cells were purified by magnetic negative isolation, whereas CD8+ TEMRA cells were enriched by FACS. Blood was collected in EDTA tubes and processed within 24 hours, with PBMCs isolated through density gradient centrifugation. PBMCs intended for TCR sequencing were frozen in liquid nitrogen and were later thawed in a 37 degrees C water bath. The sorted or isolated CD4+, CD8+ and CD8+ TEMRA cells had a purity of 90% or higher. Compared with germline, V lacks 6 bases and J lacks 10 bases; bases without a gene match: 9. Inclusive of the bounding cysteine and phenylalanine, the CDR3 is 12 residues long. Only CDR3 DNA remains: 36 bases, in frame from the first base. From the germline V gene (reference sequence), CDR1 is DFQATT and CDR2 is SNEGSKA.

RNA was extracted using the RNeasy kit, and about 0.5 to 1 ug of the RNA was reverse transcribed with random hexamers. TCR beta CDR3 regions were amplified with the immunoSEQ multiplex PCR assay covering 54 Vbeta and 13 Jbeta segments. PCR amplification bias was corrected using a synthetic template baseline for primer optimization and computational correction. Per the original workflow: Reads were annotated to V, D and J genes according to IMGT and were analyzed with immunoSEQ Analyzer, with only productive sequences retained. Clonality was computed as one minus Shannon entropy normalized by log2 of the number of productive unique sequences. For each patient and control, public and private clones were evaluated within the 100 most prevalent clones. Susac-specific clones were defined as absent from healthy and MS cohorts, roughly 1,100 published viral clones and other ImmuneACCESS disease sequences. TCRdb trimmed public reads at Q25 via fastp, called clones via MiXCR and kept in-frame beta chains. Rows are unified per CDR3 protein, each entry keeping the most common DNA and genes. The V and J calls and clone size are TCRdb's, not the authors'. This sample has hundreds of thousands of distinct CDR3 sequences in its table, and approximately 94% of those were observed once. The ten largest clones add up to 0.15% of the sample.

The study at large found these results: No clonal expansion was detected in the CD4+ T cell repertoire of Susac syndrome patients. The TCR sequencing and HLA analysis was acknowledged to have included a relatively small number of individuals.

Recombination connected TRBV20-1 to TRBJ1-1, with TRBD1 identical over 9 junction bases. The sequence was obtained from a human donor with Susac syndrome. Sequencing was performed on CD4+ T cells from PBMCs. In nucleotides, the sequence is TGCAGTGCCACTCGACAGGGGGTGGGAGCTTTCTTT. This yields the protein CSATRQGVGAFF.